The 14 T cell receptor beta chains listed next were all sequenced from one sample in a study of CD8 T cells in ankylosing spondylitis. One entry per CDR3 protein, called by TCRdb with MiXCR from the 5' RACE reads. Found here are a few hundred thousand distinct CDR3 sequences, 20% of them singletons; the top ten hold 7.5% to 9%. The material sequenced was blood, either unsorted or a sorted T cell fraction (not recorded which). The receptors derive from a male donor with ankylosing spondylitis or in good health (not recorded which).

The table lists this clonotype with many counts. The rearrangement joins TRBV20-1 to TRBJ1-5; D remains unclear. Germline V gene data show CDR1 as DFQATT and CDR2 as SNEGSKA (reference sequence). CDR3 size: 14 residues. The V end lost 6 bases, the J end lost 1 base, and 13 bases lay between the germline ends. The CDR3 nucleotides are TGCAGTGCCAAAAGGTCAGAGAGCAATCAGCCCCAGCATTTT. Its protein product is CSAKRSESNQPQHF.

This clonotype was seen a few times. The V call is TRBV6-5, the J call TRBJ1-1, with D unresolved. The V and J ends lost 6 bases and 5 bases respectively, with 7 bases between them. This CDR3 is 11 amino acids long. CDR1 and CDR2 (germline): MNHEY, SVGAGI. The CDR3 is CASSRRTEAFF. The CDR3 nucleotides are TGTGCCAGCAGCCGTCGAACTGAAGCTTTCTTT.

This clonotype has only a few counts. The chain couples TRBV20-1 to TRBJ1-6; 9 bases line up with TRBD1. This CDR3 spans 16 amino acids. Germline values: CDR1 DFQATT, CDR2 SNEGSKA (reference sequence). V shed 4 bases and J 0 bases; nucleotides not matched to a gene: 4. CDR3 region: CSATDRGSSYNSPLHF. The DNA for the CDR3 is TGCAGTGCTACGGACAGGGGAAGCTCCTATAATTCACCCCTCCACTTT.

The chain has TRBV20-1 and TRBJ2-6; the D gene is possibly TRBD1 (5 bases). This CDR3 has 15 residues. Trimming shortened V by 1 base and J by 2 bases, and 9 bases separated the two germline ends. Germline V gene lookup returns CDR1 DFQATT and CDR2 SNEGSKA (reference sequence). In DNA form, the CDR3 reads TGCAGTGCTAGAGGCAGGGTGGCTGGGGCCAACGTCCTGACTTTC. Its translation: CSARGRVAGANVLTF.

This clonotype has just a few counts. The chain links TRBV9 to TRBJ1-1; no reliable D call. Germline V gene sequence: CDR1 SGDLS, CDR2 YYNGEE. This CDR3 region has 13 residues. Trimming removed 4 bases at V and 1 base at J, with 8 bases between. The CDR3 DNA is TGTGCCAGCAGCTTTTCCCAGAACACTGAAGCTTTCTTT. The encoded protein is CASSFSQNTEAFF.

V is TRBV2 and J is TRBJ2-3; a weak D match, TRBD2 (6 bases). CDR3 length: 13 amino acids. Germline CDR1 and CDR2: SNHLY and FYNNEI. Trimming pared 6 bases from V and 3 bases from J, leaving 10 bases between. CDR3 DNA sequence: TGTGCCAGCAGCGCAGGGACTACAGATACGCAGTATTTT. Its protein product is CASSAGTTDTQYF.

In this sample, this clonotype turned up a few times. The V and J genes are TRBV5-6 and TRBJ2-4, with 10 bases lining up with TRBD2. V shed 4 bases and J 4 bases; nucleotides not matched to a gene: 11. This CDR3 has 17 residues. Germline CDR1 SGHDT, CDR2 YYEEEE. The CDR3 sequence: CASSPGLAGVGKNIQYF. The CDR3 nucleotides read TGTGCCAGCAGCCCAGGGCTAGCGGGGGTGGGAAAAAACATTCAGTACTTC. Full variable domain (outside the CDR3, taken from reference TRBV5-6 and TRBJ2-4): DAGVTQSPTHLIKTRGQQVTLRCSPKSGHDTVSWYQQALGQGPQFIFQYYEEEERQRGNFPDRFSGHQFPNYSSELNVNALLLGDSALYLCASSPGLAGVGKNIQYFGAGTRLSVL.

This chain links TRBV20-1 with TRBJ1-2, with unresolved D. CDR3 length: 13 residues. V lost 1 base to trimming and J lost 2 bases, with 8 bases between them. The germline V gene encodes CDR1 DFQATT and CDR2 SNEGSKA (reference sequence). CDR3 coding DNA: TGCAGTGCTAGAGGCGTCCTAAACTATGGCTACACCTTC. This sequence encodes CSARGVLNYGYTF.

This clonotype appeared many times. The chain links TRBV12-3 or TRBV12-4 to TRBJ1-5; TRBD1 agrees at 9 bases. The CDR3 runs 15 residues. V gave up 4 bases and J gave up 1 base; unmatched junction bases: 2. The DNA for the CDR3 is TGTGCCAGCAGTTCCGGACAGGGGAGCAATCAGCCCCAGCATTTT. This translates into CASSSGQGSNQPQHF.

V usage is TRBV6-2 or TRBV6-3 and J usage is TRBJ2-7, with 10 bases lining up with TRBD2. J was trimmed by 5 bases and V by 6 bases; bases with no gene match: 13. Per the germline V gene, CDR1 is MNHEY and CDR2 is SVGEGT. The CDR3 is 16 amino acids. The CDR3 coding sequence is TGTGCCAGCAGCCGTCCGGGACTAGCGACATCCGACGAGCAGTACGTC. Protein sequence: CASSRPGLATSDEQYV.

This clonotype occurred a few times. DNA of the CDR3: TGTGCCAGCAGTTCCGGGACAGGGTATGGCGAGCAGTTCTTC. This translates into CASSSGTGYGEQFF. V usage is TRBV6-5 and J usage is TRBJ2-1; TRBD1 agrees at 9 bases. CDR1 and CDR2 (germline): MNHEY, SVGAGI. CDR3 size: 14 residues. V was clipped by 4 bases and J by 10 bases; unmatched bases: 8.

The chain uses TRBV15 and TRBJ2-4; TRBD1 aligns across 7 bases. V gave up 1 base and J gave up 6 bases; unmatched junction bases: 3. Per the germline V gene, CDR1 is LNHNV and CDR2 is YYDKDF (reference sequence). This CDR3 is built from 14 residues. The CDR3 DNA reads TGTGCCACCAGCAGAGTTGGGACAGTAAACATTCAGTACTTC. Its protein product is CATSRVGTVNIQYF.

The V gene is TRBV5-1, the J gene TRBJ2-2, with unresolved D. This CDR3 contains 16 residues. CDR1 is SGHRS and CDR2 is YFSETQ in the germline V gene. The V and J ends lost 0 bases and 4 bases respectively, with 13 bases between them. CDR3: CASSLDGYQSTGELFF. The CDR3 nucleotides are TGCGCCAGCAGCTTGGATGGCTACCAGAGCACCGGGGAGCTGTTTTTT.

This chain uses TRBV29-1 with TRBJ2-5; a possible D gene is TRBD1 (5 bases). This CDR3 is 12 amino acids long. Trimming took off 6 bases at V and 4 bases at J, with 12 bases between the two ends. Per the germline V gene, CDR1 is SQVTM and CDR2 is ANQGSEA. CDR3 DNA: TGCAGCGTGGAGAAGGGGTCAGAGACCCAGTACTTC. Its translation is CSVEKGSETQYF.